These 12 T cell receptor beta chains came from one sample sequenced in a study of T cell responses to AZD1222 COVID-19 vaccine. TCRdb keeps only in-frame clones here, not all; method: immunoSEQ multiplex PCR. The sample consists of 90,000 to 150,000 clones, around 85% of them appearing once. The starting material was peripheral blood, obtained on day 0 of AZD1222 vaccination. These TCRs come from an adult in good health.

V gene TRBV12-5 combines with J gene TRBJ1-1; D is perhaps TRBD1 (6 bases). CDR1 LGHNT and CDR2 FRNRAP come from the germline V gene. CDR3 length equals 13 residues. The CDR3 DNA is TGTGCCACTCGAAGGGGGGAGAACACTGAAGCTTTCTTT. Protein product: CATRRGENTEAFF. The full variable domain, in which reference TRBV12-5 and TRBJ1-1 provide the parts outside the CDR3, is DARVTQTPRHKVTEMGQEVTMRCQPILGHNTVFWYRQTMMQGLELLAYFRNRAPLDDSGMPKDRFSAEMPDATLATLKIQPSEPRDSAVYFCATRRGENTEAFFGQGTRLTVV.

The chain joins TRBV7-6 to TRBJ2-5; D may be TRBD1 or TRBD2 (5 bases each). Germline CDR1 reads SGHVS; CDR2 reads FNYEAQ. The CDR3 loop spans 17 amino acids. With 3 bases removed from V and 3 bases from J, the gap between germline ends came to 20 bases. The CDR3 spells CASSFSRAPGPKETQYF. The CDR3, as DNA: TGTGCCAGCAGCTTTTCAAGGGCTCCGGGACCAAAAGAGACCCAGTACTTC.

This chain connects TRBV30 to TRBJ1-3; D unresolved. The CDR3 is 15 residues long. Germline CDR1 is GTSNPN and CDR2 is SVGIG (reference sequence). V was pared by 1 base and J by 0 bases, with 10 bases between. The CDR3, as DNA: TGTGCCTGGAGTGCAACTTTAGGCTCTGGAAACACCATATATTTT. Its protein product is CAWSATLGSGNTIYF.

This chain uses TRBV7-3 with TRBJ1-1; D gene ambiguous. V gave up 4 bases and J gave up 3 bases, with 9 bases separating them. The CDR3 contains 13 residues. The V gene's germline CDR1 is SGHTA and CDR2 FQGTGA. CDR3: CASSSRFDTEAFF. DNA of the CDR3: TGTGCCAGCAGCTCGCGGTTCGACACTGAAGCTTTCTTT.

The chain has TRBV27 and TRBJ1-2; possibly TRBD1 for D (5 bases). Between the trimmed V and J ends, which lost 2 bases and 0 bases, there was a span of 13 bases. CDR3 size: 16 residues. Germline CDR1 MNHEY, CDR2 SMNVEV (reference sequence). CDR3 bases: TGTGCCAGCAGTTTAGTCGGGGGAAGGGCTAACTATGGCTACACCTTC. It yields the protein CASSLVGGRANYGYTF.

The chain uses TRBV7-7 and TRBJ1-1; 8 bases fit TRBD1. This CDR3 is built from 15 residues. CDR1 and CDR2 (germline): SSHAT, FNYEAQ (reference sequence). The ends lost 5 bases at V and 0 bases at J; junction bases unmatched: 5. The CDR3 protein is CASSRAGGVNTEAFF. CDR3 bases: TGTGCCAGCAGCCGCGCAGGGGGCGTGAACACTGAAGCTTTCTTT.

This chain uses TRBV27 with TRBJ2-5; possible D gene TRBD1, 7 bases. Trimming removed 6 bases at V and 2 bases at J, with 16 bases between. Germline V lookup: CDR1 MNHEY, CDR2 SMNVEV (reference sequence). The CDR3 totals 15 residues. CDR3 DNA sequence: TGTGCCAGCAGGACGACTGCGGGACAGCAAGAGACCCAGTACTTC. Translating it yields CASRTTAGQQETQYF.

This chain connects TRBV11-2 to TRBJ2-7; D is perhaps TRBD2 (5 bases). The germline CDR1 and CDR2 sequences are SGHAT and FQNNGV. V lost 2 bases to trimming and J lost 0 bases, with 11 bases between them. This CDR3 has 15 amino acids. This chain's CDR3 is CASSLTGEISYEQYF. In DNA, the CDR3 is TGTGCCAGCAGCTTAACCGGGGAGATCTCCTACGAGCAGTACTTC.

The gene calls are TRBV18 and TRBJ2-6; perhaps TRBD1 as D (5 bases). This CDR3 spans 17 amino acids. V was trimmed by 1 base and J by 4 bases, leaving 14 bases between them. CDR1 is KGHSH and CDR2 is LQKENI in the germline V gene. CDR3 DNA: TGTGCCAGCTCACCACTGGACACCGTTCCGGGGGCCAACGTCCTGACTTTC. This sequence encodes CASSPLDTVPGANVLTF.

In DNA, the CDR3 is TGCGCCAGCAGCCAAGATTTCCGACCAGGGGCCGGGGAGCTGTTTTTT. Protein sequence: CASSQDFRPGAGELFF. The V call is TRBV4-1, the J call TRBJ2-2; D is perhaps TRBD1 (6 bases). The V gene lost 0 bases and the J gene lost 6 bases, with 14 bases spanning the gap. The CDR3 has 16 amino acids. Germline loops: CDR1 MGHRA, CDR2 YSYEKL.

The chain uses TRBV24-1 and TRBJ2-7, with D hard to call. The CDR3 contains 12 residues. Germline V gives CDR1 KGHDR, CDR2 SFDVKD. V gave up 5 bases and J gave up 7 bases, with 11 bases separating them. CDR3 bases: TGTGCCACCAGTGGGGCAGTGGGGGAGCAGTACTTC. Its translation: CATSGAVGEQYF.

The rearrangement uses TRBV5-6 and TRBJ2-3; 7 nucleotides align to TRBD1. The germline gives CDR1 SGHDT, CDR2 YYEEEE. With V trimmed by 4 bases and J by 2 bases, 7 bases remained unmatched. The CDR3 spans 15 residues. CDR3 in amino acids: CASSLPGQITDTQYF. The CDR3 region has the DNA TGTGCCAGCAGCCTACCGGGACAGATCACAGATACGCAGTATTTT.